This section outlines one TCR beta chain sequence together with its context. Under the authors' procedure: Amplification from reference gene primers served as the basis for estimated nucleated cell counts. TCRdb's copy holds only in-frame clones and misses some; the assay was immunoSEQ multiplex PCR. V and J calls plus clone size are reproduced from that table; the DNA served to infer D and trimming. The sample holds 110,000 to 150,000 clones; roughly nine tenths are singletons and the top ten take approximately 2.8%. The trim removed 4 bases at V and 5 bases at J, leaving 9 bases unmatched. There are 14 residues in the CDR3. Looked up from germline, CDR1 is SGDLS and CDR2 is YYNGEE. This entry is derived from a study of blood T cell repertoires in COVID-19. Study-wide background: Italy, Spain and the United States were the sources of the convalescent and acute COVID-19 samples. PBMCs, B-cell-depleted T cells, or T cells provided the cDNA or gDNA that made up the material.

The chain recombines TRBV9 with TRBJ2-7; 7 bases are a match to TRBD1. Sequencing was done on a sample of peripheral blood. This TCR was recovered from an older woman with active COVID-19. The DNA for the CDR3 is TGTGCCAGCAGCCCCCGGACAGGATCCAACGAGCAGTACTTC. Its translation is CASSPRTGSNEQYF. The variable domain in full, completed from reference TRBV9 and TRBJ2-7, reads DSGVTQTPKHLITATGQRVTLRCSPRSGDLSVYWYQQSLDQGLQFLIQYYNGEERAKGNILERFSAQQFPDLHSELNLSSLELGDSALYFCASSPRTGSNEQYFGPGTRLTVT.